This record looks at one T cell receptor (beta chain) sequence and its context. Its matching antigen is unknown. Naive CD4+ cells were CD45RA-selected; the remaining cells were memory. Germline lookup yields CDR1 SGHNT and CDR2 YENEEA. The V and J ends lost 4 bases and 3 bases respectively, with 16 bases between them. The CDR3 length is 16 residues. This specimen comes from a study of shared clonotypes between healthy human individuals. Splitting of each subset's genomic DNA was done evenly across several immunoSEQ plates. Some clones are missing from TCRdb's copy, which holds only in-frame ones; the method was immunoSEQ multiplex PCR. The sample includes about 2,500,000 clones, roughly nine tenths of them seen just once. The study, taken as a whole, reports: The naive CD4 repertoires of several donors were compared, and about 5% of clonotypes were shared. Richness estimates generally favored naive over memory subsets.

The sample taken for sequencing was naive CD4+ T cells sorted from blood. Subset specified: CD45RA+ positively selected. This chain joins TRBV11-3 and TRBJ2-1; D is uncertain. The source is a man younger than 30 in good health. The CDR3 loop reads CASSSFFSMDYNEQFF. CDR3 nucleotide sequence: TGTGCCAGCAGCTCGTTCTTCTCCATGGACTACAATGAGCAGTTCTTC.